Listed below are T cell receptor beta chains from one sample, sequenced in a study of cytomegalovirus exposure and HLA in healthy donors. Profiled with immunoSEQ multiplex PCR; TCRdb holds only in-frame clones, not every one. The sample gives roughly 190,000 clones, 81% of which show up once; around 3.9% is in the top ten. The sample was PBMCs. Receptor source: a man over 45 in good health and CMV-seronegative. Each CDR3 is given with its conserved first and last residue. The D gene is left open where the match is weak. Only some rows state a clone size, as once, few, many or a class for expanded clones.

d_gene	v_gene	abundance	j_gene	CDR3aa	CDR3nt
NA	TRBV5-1	NA	TRBJ2-3	CASSNGRADTQYF	TGCGCCAGCAGCAATGGCAGGGCCGATACGCAGTATTTT
TRBD1	TRBV10-3	NA	TRBJ1-5	CAISAGTVNQPQHF	TGTGCCATCAGTGCCGGGACAGTCAATCAGCCCCAGCATTTT
TRBD1	TRBV7-2	once	TRBJ2-7	CASSQPPGQGVLEQYF	TGTGCCAGCAGCCAACCCCCGGGACAGGGCGTCCTCGAGCAGTACTTC
NA	TRBV18	few	TRBJ2-2	CASSFEETGNTGELFF	TGTGCCAGCTCGTTTGAGGAGACAGGGAACACCGGGGAGCTGTTTTTT
TRBD1	TRBV7-9	NA	TRBJ1-2	CASSSGTGGRNGYTF	TGTGCCAGCAGCTCTGGGACAGGGGGAAGGAATGGCTACACCTTC
NA	TRBV9	NA	TRBJ2-7	CASSVGQDPNYEQYF	TGTGCCAGCAGCGTAGGACAGGACCCCAATTACGAGCAGTACTTC
NA	TRBV18	NA	TRBJ2-7	CASSPKEGSYEQYF	TGTGCCAGCTCCCCGAAAGAGGGCTCCTACGAGCAGTACTTC
NA	TRBV6-6	NA	TRBJ2-7	CASSFDTTYEQYF	TGTGCCAGCAGCTTCGACACAACCTACGAGCAGTACTTC
TRBD1	TRBV5-1	NA	TRBJ1-1	CASSSGTGNTEAFF	TGCGCCAGCAGCTCCGGGACAGGGAACACTGAAGCTTTCTTT
NA	TRBV30	NA	TRBJ2-6	CAWSVPSSGANVLTF	TGTGCCTGGAGTGTACCCAGCTCTGGGGCCAACGTCCTGACTTTC
NA	TRBV5-3	NA	TRBJ2-2	CARSPLPSGELFF	TGTGCCAGAAGCCCCCTCCCCAGCGGGGAGCTGTTTTTT
TRBD2	TRBV27	NA	TRBJ2-3	CASSLAGGTADTQYF	TGTGCCAGCAGTTTGGCCGGGGGGACTGCAGATACGCAGTATTTT
NA	TRBV9	NA	TRBJ2-5	CASSQIGALPGRETQYF	TGTGCCAGCAGCCAAATTGGGGCGCTCCCTGGGCGGGAGACCCAGTACTTC
NA	TRBV19	NA	TRBJ1-1	CASSTREGNTEAFF	TGTGCCAGTAGTACCAGGGAGGGGAACACTGAAGCTTTCTTT
NA	TRBV4-1	once	TRBJ1-2	CASSQDQGNYGYTF	TGCGCCAGCAGCCAAGACCAGGGGAACTATGGCTACACCTTC
NA	TRBV5-6	few	TRBJ1-1	CASSLDRLLNTEAFF	TGTGCCAGCAGCTTGGACAGGTTACTTAACACTGAAGCTTTCTTT
NA	TRBV28	once	TRBJ1-4	CASSLQPRGEKLFF	TGTGCCAGCAGTTTACAACCCCGAGGGGAAAAACTGTTTTTT
TRBD2	TRBV13	NA	TRBJ2-7	CASRRGATSGGYEQYF	TGTGCCAGCAGGAGGGGGGCAACTAGCGGGGGCTACGAGCAGTACTTC
NA	TRBV9	NA	TRBJ1-6	CASSVMGGKALHF	TGTGCCAGCAGCGTGATGGGGGGGAAGGCCCTCCACTTT
NA	TRBV7-3	NA	TRBJ2-5	CASSSGQGKQETQYF	TGTGCCAGCAGCTCAGGGCAGGGGAAACAAGAGACCCAGTACTTC
NA	TRBV7-2	NA	TRBJ1-1	CASSSTGSGTEAFF	TGTGCCAGCAGCTCCACAGGGTCCGGGACTGAAGCTTTCTTT
TRBD1	TRBV14	NA	TRBJ1-6	CASSQLRGYNSPLHF	TGTGCCAGCAGCCAACTCAGGGGGTATAATTCACCCCTCCACTTT
TRBD1	TRBV30	NA	TRBJ2-5	CAWGTGTETQYF	TGTGCCTGGGGGACAGGGACGGAGACCCAGTACTTC
NA	TRBV9	NA	TRBJ2-5	CASSTLSGETQYF	TGTGCCAGCAGCACATTATCCGGGGAGACCCAGTACTTC
TRBD1	TRBV5-4	NA	TRBJ1-2	CASRNIQGANYGYTF	TGTGCCAGCAGGAATATACAGGGGGCGAACTATGGCTACACCTTC
NA	TRBV11-2	NA	TRBJ1-6	CASSLDRGSPLHF	TGTGCCAGCAGCTTAGACAGGGGCTCACCCCTCCACTTT